The clone carrying this T cell receptor beta chain was recorded a few times. Its target is not known. V shed 2 bases and J 6 bases; nucleotides not matched to a gene: 3. The CDR3 covers 15 residues. Germline V gene lookup returns CDR1 SGHRS and CDR2 YFSETQ. The PCR ran on 60 Vbeta and 13 Jbeta primers. Using immunoSEQ multiplex PCR, the repertoire was profiled, and TCRdb retains in-frame clones only, with some absent. This sample has almost 200,000 clones, with approximately 85% found just once. The source of the sample is a study of cytomegalovirus exposure and HLA in healthy donors. Study-wide results and caveats: Some V segments, including TRBV6-2 and TRBV6-3, were excluded as indistinguishable. When presence/absence was analysed, sequencing depth was taken to be roughly uniform across donors. Within an earlier analysis, most TCR beta V segments proved productive either about 87% or about 30% of the time.

The rearrangement uses TRBV5-1 and TRBJ2-1; the match to TRBD2 covers 12 bases. This TCR came from a woman aged 45-65 years in good health and CMV-seronegative. Sequenced: PBMCs. Here the CDR3 reads CASSLLAGGSNEQFF. In nucleotides, the CDR3 is TGCGCCAGCAGCTTACTAGCGGGAGGTTCCAATGAGCAGTTCTTC.